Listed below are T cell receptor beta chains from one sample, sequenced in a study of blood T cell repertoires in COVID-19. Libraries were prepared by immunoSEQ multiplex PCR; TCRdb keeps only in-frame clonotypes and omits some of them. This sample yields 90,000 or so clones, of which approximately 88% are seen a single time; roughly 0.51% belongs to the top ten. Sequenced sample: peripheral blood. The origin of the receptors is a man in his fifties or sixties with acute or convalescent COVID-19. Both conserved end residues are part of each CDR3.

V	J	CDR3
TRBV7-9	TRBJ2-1	CASSQFQGWKNEQFF
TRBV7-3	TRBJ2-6	CASSSGLRWANVLTF
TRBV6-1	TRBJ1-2	CASSEAGRENLF
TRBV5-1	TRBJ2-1	CASTPGTFSYNEQFF
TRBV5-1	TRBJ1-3	CASSNGNSGNTIYF
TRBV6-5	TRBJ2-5	CASSTDLAGGETQYF
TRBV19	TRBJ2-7	CASSLIQGLEQYF
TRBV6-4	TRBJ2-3	CASSDSWREDTDTQYF
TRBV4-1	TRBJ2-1	CASSQGPGQGGNEQFF
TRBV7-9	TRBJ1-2	CASSLGSGVFSVYGYTF
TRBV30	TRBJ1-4	CAWSGEGAVTNEKLFF
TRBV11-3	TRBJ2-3	CASSLGSGTDTQYF
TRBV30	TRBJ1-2	CAWSARSPGIGSGYTF
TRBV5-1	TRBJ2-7	CASSSGTGVSEQYF
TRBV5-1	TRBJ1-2	CASSPDRDYGYTF
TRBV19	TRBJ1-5	CASSHRGGNQPQHF
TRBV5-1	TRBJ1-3	CASSSQGASGNTIYF
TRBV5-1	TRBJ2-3	CASSLGRGGTDTQYF
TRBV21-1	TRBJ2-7	CASSKVDRVGEGPYEQYF
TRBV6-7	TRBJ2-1	CASSYPQDEQFF
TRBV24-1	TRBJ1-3	CATSDSVSGNTIYF
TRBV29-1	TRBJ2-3	CSVGGDYGTDTQYF
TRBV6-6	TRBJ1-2	CASSSPTTGGIYGYTF
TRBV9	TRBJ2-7	CASSLAGGIYEQYF
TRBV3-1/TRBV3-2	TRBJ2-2	CASSQVASGELFF
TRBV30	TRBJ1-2	CAWSVPGVHGYTF
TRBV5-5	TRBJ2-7	CASSLAGTAYEQYF
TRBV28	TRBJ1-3	CASSLSVAAGNTIYF
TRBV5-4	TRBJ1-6	CASSLIATVSSPLHF
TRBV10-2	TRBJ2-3	CASRSRGALPGADTQYF
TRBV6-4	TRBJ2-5	CASSDKGPPETQYF
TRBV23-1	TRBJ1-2	CASSQSGQPYGYTF
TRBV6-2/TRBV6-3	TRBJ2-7	CASSYSSLAVAEQYF
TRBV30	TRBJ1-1	CAWSRERVYTEAFF
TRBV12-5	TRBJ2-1	CASGLARDAGGHNEQFF
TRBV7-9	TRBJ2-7	CASRETGYEQYF
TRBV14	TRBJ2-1	CASSQDWGQSFF
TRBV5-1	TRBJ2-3	CASSLRFAEYSTDTQYF
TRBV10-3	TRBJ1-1	CAIRKTGGIIRITEAFF